These 14 T cell receptor beta chains share one sample of origin, sequenced in a study of blood T cell repertoires in COVID-19. Sequenced by immunoSEQ multiplex PCR; TCRdb stores in-frame clones only, minus some. Of 53,000 or so clones listed, 60% to 85% are singletons. The source material was peripheral blood. The receptor source for this set is a man aged 50 to 60 with active or convalescent COVID-19.

To note about this clone: Other DNA sequences from this sample encode an identical CDR3 as well. This rearrangement joins TRBV12-3 or TRBV12-4 to TRBJ2-6; D is unclear. Trimming removed 4 bases at V and 1 base at J, with 2 bases between. CDR3 length: 13 amino acids. For the CDR3, the DNA is TGTGCCAGCAGTTCATCTGGGGCCAACGTCCTGACTTTC. Residues: CASSSSGANVLTF.

The chain has TRBV7-3 and TRBJ2-1, with a tentative D call TRBD2 (5 bases). V was clipped by 3 bases and J by 3 bases, with 12 bases between them. Germline-derived CDR1 and CDR2 are SGHTA and FQGTGA. CDR3 length: 15 residues. CDR3 sequence: CASSFTAGGYNEQFF. The DNA for the CDR3 is TGTGCCAGCAGCTTTACGGCGGGCGGCTACAATGAGCAGTTCTTC.

The chain couples TRBV5-8 to TRBJ1-5, with 7 bases lining up with TRBD1. The germline V gene encodes CDR1 SGHTS and CDR2 YDEGEE. The V and J ends lost 5 bases and 9 bases, in that order; junction bases with no gene match: 14. This CDR3 has 15 amino acids. CDR3 in DNA: TGTGCCAGCAGACCCATTAGACAGGGCCGTTGGCCCCAGCATTTT. Translated, it gives CASRPIRQGRWPQHF.

This chain joins TRBV10-3 and TRBJ2-3; 11 bases are shared with TRBD2. The CDR3 extends over 15 amino acids. Germline CDR1 and CDR2: ENHRY and SYGVKD. J was trimmed by 1 base and V by 10 bases; bases with no gene match: 7. The CDR3 nucleotides are TGTGCCACCTACCATAGCGGGAGGGGCACAGATACGCAGTATTTT. Translated, it gives CATYHSGRGTDTQYF.

This CDR3 reads CATYRDYGNTEAFF. The CDR3 nucleotides are TGTGCCACATACCGGGACTATGGGAACACTGAAGCTTTCTTT. The chain links TRBV10-3 to TRBJ1-1, with D possibly being TRBD1 (5 bases). The V end was cut by 10 bases, the J end by 1 base, with 16 bases between. Germline V gene data show CDR1 as ENHRY and CDR2 as SYGVKD. This CDR3 spans 14 amino acids.

This clone is a singleton in its sample. J is TRBJ1-1 and V is TRBV18; D might be TRBD1 (5 bases). This CDR3 spans 15 amino acids. The germline V and J ends were trimmed by 3 bases and 2 bases, with 13 bases remaining between them. CDR1 KGHSH and CDR2 LQKENI come from the germline V gene. The CDR3 DNA follows: TGTGCCAGCTCACCTTTTGAAGGGGCAAACACTGAAGCTTTCTTT. This sequence encodes CASSPFEGANTEAFF.

The chain employs TRBV14 and TRBJ1-2, with 7 positions matching TRBD1. Germline assignment: CDR1 SGHDN and CDR2 FVKESK. The CDR3 extends over 14 amino acids. Unmatched junction bases numbered 3, after V lost 0 bases and J lost 5 bases. The CDR3 protein is CASSQEDRRYGYTF. CDR3 bases: TGTGCCAGCAGCCAAGAGGACAGGAGGTATGGCTACACCTTC.

CDR3 sequence (DNA): TGTGCCAGCAGCCAAGAACTCAGGGGTTTAGGAAACACCATATATTTT. This gives the protein CASSQELRGLGNTIYF. The chain is built from TRBV4-2 and TRBJ1-3; perhaps TRBD1 as D (6 bases). The V end lost 0 bases, the J end lost 4 bases, and 13 bases lay between the germline ends. Looked up from germline, CDR1 is LGHNA and CDR2 is YNFKEQ. CDR3 length: 16 residues.

This chain links TRBV9 with TRBJ2-3; D is perhaps TRBD1 (6 bases). This CDR3 region has 15 residues. CDR1 is SGDLS, CDR2 YYNGEE, per germline. V gave up 3 bases and J gave up 3 bases, with 14 bases separating them. CDR3 DNA sequence: TGTGCCAGCAGCGCCTTAGGGGGTTCTACAGATACGCAGTATTTT. Amino acids: CASSALGGSTDTQYF.

The genes are TRBV3-1 (or the pseudogene TRBV3-2) and TRBJ2-4, with D maybe TRBD2 (5 bases). There are 15 residues in the CDR3. V was trimmed by 0 bases and J by 3 bases, leaving 9 bases between them. Germline CDR1 LGHDT, CDR2 YNNKEL (reference sequence). The DNA of the CDR3 is TGTGCCAGCAGCCAAGATACTAGTGTCAAAAACATTCAGTACTTC. Amino acids: CASSQDTSVKNIQYF.

This clone has more than one count but fewer than ten. The chain carries TRBV10-1 and TRBJ1-1; no firm D call. This CDR3 is 14 amino acids long. Trimming stripped 2 bases from V and 0 bases from J, with 7 bases between. Germline CDR1 and CDR2: WNHNN and SYGVQD (reference sequence). CDR3 DNA sequence: TGCGCCAGCAGTGAGGGTGAGTTGAACACTGAAGCTTTCTTT. It specifies CASSEGELNTEAFF.

V and J are TRBV19 and TRBJ2-1; 8 bases line up with TRBD1. Germline V CDR1 and CDR2: LNHDA, SQIVND (reference sequence). This CDR3 region has 16 residues. V shed 6 bases and J 7 bases; nucleotides not matched to a gene: 14. In DNA, the CDR3 is TGTGCCAGTAGGTCCTCCCCGAAAACAGGGGGAAATGAGCAGTTCTTC. It yields the protein CASRSSPKTGGNEQFF.

V gene TRBV30 combines with J gene TRBJ1-1; perhaps TRBD1 as D (5 bases). The ends were cut back, 4 bases at V and 2 bases at J, with 8 bases in the middle. The V gene's germline CDR1 is GTSNPN and CDR2 SVGIG (reference sequence). CDR3 length: 12 amino acids. CDR3 loop: CAWNQGNTEAFF. The CDR3 bases are TGTGCCTGGAATCAGGGTAACACTGAAGCTTTCTTT.

This clone has a single count. The chain recombines TRBV5-4 with TRBJ1-3; a possible D gene is TRBD1 (6 bases). Between the trimmed V and J ends, which lost 4 bases and 0 bases, there was a span of 11 bases. Germline V lookup: CDR1 SGHNT, CDR2 YYREEE (reference sequence). The CDR3 extends over 15 amino acids. This chain's CDR3 is CASSATGISGNTIYF. In DNA, the CDR3 is TGTGCCAGCAGCGCCACAGGGATCTCTGGAAACACCATATATTTT.